One and the same sample provided the 3 T cell receptor beta chains below, sequenced in a study of T cell responses to AZD1222 COVID-19 vaccine (dated by TCRdb to the early 2020s). The time point label, read with the paper, signifies: baseline before first vaccination. Library method: the immunoSEQ multiplex PCR assay. TCRdb took over this immuneACCESS table, retaining in-frame rearrangements with V and J assigned. Such tables are incomplete; in checked studies, under half of the missing clones stem from an unresolved V gene, and the remainder is unexplained. The sample contains around 130,000 clones, about 86% of them found a single time. In total, the top ten clones hold roughly an eighth of the sample. This specimen consisted of peripheral blood, obtained on day 0 of AZD1222 vaccination. The receptor source for this set is an adult in good health.

The V gene is TRBV9, the J gene TRBJ2-7; D remains ambiguous. The CDR3 is 13 amino acids. CDR1 is SGDLS, CDR2 YYNGEE, per germline. V dropped 3 bases and J dropped 6 bases, with 13 bases sitting between them. CDR3 amino acids: CASSGVLGGEQYF. The CDR3 DNA follows: TGTGCCAGCAGCGGCGTTTTGGGCGGCGAGCAGTACTTC.

J is TRBJ1-3 and V is TRBV13; D is unresolved. The CDR3 is made up of 14 amino acids. Germline values: CDR1 PRHDT, CDR2 FYEKMQ (reference sequence). V lost 3 bases and J 4 bases, leaving 10 bases between the germline ends. CDR3 in DNA: TGTGCCAGCAGCTTCTTGGGAGTAGGAAACACCATATATTTT. Amino acid sequence: CASSFLGVGNTIYF.

The chain recombines TRBV27 with TRBJ2-2; possibly TRBD1 for D (5 bases). The CDR3 runs 15 residues. Germline CDR1 and CDR2: MNHEY and SMNVEV (reference sequence). V lost 8 bases and J 1 base, leaving 14 bases between the germline ends. The CDR3 is CASAKGAGNTGELFF. Here the CDR3 DNA reads TGTGCCAGCGCCAAAGGGGCAGGGAACACCGGGGAGCTGTTTTTT.